This TCR beta chain was captured by sequencing in a study of T cell responses to AZD1222 COVID-19 vaccine. The assay was immunoSEQ multiplex PCR, and TCRdb's table has in-frame clones only and misses some. The profile shows approximately 160,000 clones, 94% of them singletons. The CDR3 runs to 18 residues. Sequences were derived from peripheral blood, sampled 28 days after the second AZD1222 dose. This receptor was identified in an adult who received the AZD1222 COVID-19 vaccine. This chain uses TRBV21-1 with TRBJ2-7; the table's D call TRBD1 went unverified against the DNA. TRBV21-1 is designated a pseudogene. In nucleotides, the CDR3 is TGTGCCAGCAGCAAAGGAAAATGGGACACGTCGATCTCCTACGAGCAGTACTTC. This translates into CASSKGKWDTSISYEQYF.